One sample yielded the 30 T cell receptor beta chains listed below, sequenced in a study of cytomegalovirus exposure and HLA in healthy donors. Vbeta (60) and Jbeta (13) primers were used in the PCR. Only in-frame clones appear in the TCRdb table, and some are missing; sequencing was by immunoSEQ multiplex PCR. The table shows around 170,000 clones, with approximately 85% occurring only once. The sequencing input was PBMCs. These receptors all stem from a woman under 30 in good health and CMV-seronegative.

The chain links TRBV28 to TRBJ2-7, with 13 bases aligning to TRBD2. Germline-derived CDR1 and CDR2 are MDHEN and SYDVKM. Trimming at V came to 11 bases and at J to 3 bases, leaving 10 bases not matched to a gene. The CDR3 loop spans 15 amino acids. The CDR3 DNA reads as TGTGCCGGGTCGACTAGCGGGAGGCCGGGCTACGAGCAGTACTTC. Its protein is CAGSTSGRPGYEQYF.

The chain couples TRBV4-1 to TRBJ2-7, with D possibly matching TRBD1 (5 bases). With 5 bases removed from V and 0 bases from J, the gap between germline ends came to 14 bases. Germline CDR1 reads MGHRA; CDR2 reads YSYEKL. The CDR3 runs 15 residues. CDR3 DNA: TGCGCCAGCAGCTTTGGACCGGACACCTCCTACGAGCAGTACTTC. Translation gives CASSFGPDTSYEQYF.

The V call is TRBV28, the J call TRBJ2-7; 9 bases are a match to TRBD2. Germline-derived CDR1 and CDR2 are MDHEN and SYDVKM. V lost 7 bases to trimming and J lost 5 bases; unmatched junction nucleotides: 9. This CDR3 region has 14 residues. The CDR3: CASMLSGRIHEQYF. The CDR3 bases are TGTGCCAGCATGCTCAGCGGGAGGATCCACGAGCAGTACTTC.

V is TRBV7-2 and J is TRBJ2-5, with D unclear. With the DNA end fitting TRBJ2-7 better, the J assignment may be wrong. The CDR3 extends over 13 amino acids. CDR1 SGHTA and CDR2 FQGNSA come from the germline V gene. The CDR3 reads CASSLLPLLEQYF. The CDR3, as DNA: TGTGCCAGCAGCTTACTTCCCCTGCTCGAGCAGTACTTC.

As concerns this clone: This specimen includes other DNA sequences encoding the same CDR3. The gene calls are TRBV5-8 and TRBJ1-5, with 9 bases matching TRBD1. Unmatched junction bases numbered 5, after V lost 2 bases and J lost 2 bases. Germline CDR1 is SGHTS and CDR2 is YDEGEE. CDR3 length equals 16 residues. In DNA form, the CDR3 reads TGTGCCAGCAGCTTTATCCGGGACAGGGGCAATCAGCCCCAGCATTTT. Amino acids: CASSFIRDRGNQPQHF. Using reference TRBV5-8 and TRBJ1-5 for the parts outside the CDR3, the full variable domain is EAGVTQSPTHLIKTRGQQATLRCSPISGHTSVYWYQQALGLGLQFLLWYDEGEERNRGNFPPRFSGRQFPNYSSELNVNALELEDSALYLCASSFIRDRGNQPQHFGDGTRLSIL.

The chain links TRBV29-1 to TRBJ1-3; 7 bases fit TRBD1. CDR1 and CDR2 (germline): SQVTM, ANQGSEA. The CDR3 has 13 residues. The V gene end was trimmed by 7 bases and the J gene end by 4 bases; junction bases not matched to a gene: 7. CDR3 in amino acids: CSGGQGEGNTIYF. In nucleotides, the CDR3 is TGCAGCGGGGGTCAGGGGGAAGGAAACACCATATATTTT.

This clone was observed a handful of times. The chain couples TRBV19 to TRBJ2-7; maybe TRBD2 (5 bases). The CDR3 is 12 residues long. Germline V gene lookup returns CDR1 LNHDA and CDR2 SQIVND (reference sequence). V lost 8 bases to trimming and J lost 3 bases, with 11 bases between them. DNA for the CDR3: TGTGCCAGTGGCCCCGGAGGCTACGAGCAGTACTTC. It encodes CASGPGGYEQYF.

This chain links TRBV19 with TRBJ1-2; 8 bases align to TRBD1. Germline V lookup: CDR1 LNHDA, CDR2 SQIVND (reference sequence). The length of the CDR3 is 13 residues. V lost 4 bases and J lost 4; bases outside the gene matches: 2. The CDR3 DNA reads as TGTGCCAGTAGTACTGGACAGGGCTATGGCTACACCTTC. This gives the protein CASSTGQGYGYTF.

The table lists this clone with a few counts. The genes are TRBV5-6 and TRBJ1-2, with TRBD1 matching 11 bases. In germline, CDR1 is SGHDT, CDR2 YYEEEE. The CDR3 consists of 17 residues. The junction had 10 bases not matched to a gene; V was cut back by 2 bases and J by 4 bases. The CDR3 sequence is CASSFVPGQGGIYGYTF. CDR3 nucleotide sequence: TGTGCCAGCAGCTTCGTCCCGGGACAGGGGGGGATCTATGGCTACACCTTC.

The chain has TRBV1 and TRBJ2-7; the table assigns TRBD2, which was not confirmed against the DNA. TRBV1 constitutes a pseudogene. The CDR3 covers 15 residues. In nucleotides, the CDR3 is TGCACCAGCAGCCACCTAGCGGGAGAACAGTACGAGCAGTACTTC. Amino acid sequence: CTSSHLAGEQYEQYF.

The J gene is TRBJ2-3, the V gene TRBV28; TRBD2 matches 12 bases. Trimming at V came to 4 bases and at J to 4 bases, leaving 9 bases not matched to a gene. The CDR3 consists of 17 residues. Germline CDR1 is MDHEN and CDR2 is SYDVKM. The CDR3 spells CASSWGRTSGTSDTQYF. DNA for the CDR3: TGTGCCAGCAGTTGGGGGCGGACTAGCGGGACCTCAGATACGCAGTATTTT.

The chain couples TRBV15 to TRBJ1-2; possibly TRBD1 for D (6 bases). V lost 1 base to trimming and J lost 0 bases, with 9 bases between them. In germline, CDR1 is LNHNV, CDR2 YYDKDF (reference sequence). The length of the CDR3 is 15 residues. CDR3 sequence: CATSRGQVANYGYTF. The DNA for the CDR3 is TGTGCCACCAGCAGAGGACAGGTGGCTAACTATGGCTACACCTTC.

The V call is TRBV15, the J call TRBJ1-1; TRBD1 might be the D (5 bases). The CDR3 extends over 13 amino acids. Germline values: CDR1 LNHNV, CDR2 YYDKDF (reference sequence). V was cut by 10 bases and J by 0 bases, with 12 bases left in between. The CDR3 nucleotides read TGTGCCAGCTCGGACAAACTGAACACTGAAGCTTTCTTT. It encodes CASSDKLNTEAFF.

This chain links TRBV28 with TRBJ1-2; 8 nucleotides line up with TRBD1. J gave up 7 bases and V 5 bases, and 15 bases lay outside the gene matches. Germline-derived CDR1 and CDR2 are MDHEN and SYDVKM. The CDR3 covers 16 residues. The CDR3 protein is CASSLWTGSIESGYTF. The CDR3 DNA reads TGTGCCAGCAGTCTCTGGACAGGGAGCATAGAGAGTGGCTACACCTTC.

Points on this clone: The junction departs from the called germline gene at one end, perhaps through a read error. The J gene is TRBJ2-7, the V gene TRBV7-9; TRBD2 matches 11 bases. Germline values: CDR1 SEHNR, CDR2 FQNEAQ (reference sequence). The CDR3 is made up of 16 amino acids. As DNA, the CDR3 is TGTTCCAGCAGCTTGAGTAGCGGGAGGGCTGGCCACGAGCAGTACTTC. It encodes CSSSLSSGRAGHEQYF. Combining the CDR3 with reference TRBV7-9 and TRBJ2-7 gives the whole variable domain DTGVSQNPRHKITKRGQNVTFRCDPISEHNRLYWYRQTLGQGPEFLTYFQNEAQLEKSRLLSDRFSAERPKGSFSTLEIQRTEQGDSAMYLCSSSLSSGRAGHEQYFGPGTRLTVT.

This chain uses TRBV6-4 with TRBJ2-6; maybe TRBD2 (5 bases). Trimming removed 0 bases from V and 0 bases from J, with 12 bases in between. The CDR3 covers 18 residues. Per germline, CDR1 MRHNA and CDR2 SNTAGT. The CDR3 sequence: CASSDSSEGLSGANVLTF. In nucleotides, the CDR3 is TGTGCCAGCAGTGACTCCAGCGAGGGCCTCTCTGGGGCCAACGTCCTGACTTTC.

The genes are TRBV5-1 and TRBJ1-2, with D maybe TRBD1 (5 bases). Germline V gives CDR1 SGHRS, CDR2 YFSETQ. The V and J ends lost 4 bases and 2 bases respectively, with 9 bases between them. CDR3 length equals 13 residues. The CDR3 loop reads CASSPGDNYGYTF. The CDR3 coding sequence is TGCGCCAGCAGCCCGGGGGACAACTATGGCTACACCTTC. The full variable domain, in which reference TRBV5-1 and TRBJ1-2 provide the parts outside the CDR3, is KAGVTQTPRYLIKTRGQQVTLSCSPISGHRSVSWYQQTPGQGLQFLFEYFSETQRNKGNFPGRFSGRQFSNSRSEMNVSTLELGDSALYLCASSPGDNYGYTFGSGTRLTVV.

This chain uses TRBV11-2 with TRBJ2-2, with 10 bases that match TRBD2. This CDR3 has 17 residues. Germline V gives CDR1 SGHAT, CDR2 FQNNGV. After removal of 3 bases from V and 2 bases from J, the junction contained 6 bases not matched to a gene. CDR3 DNA sequence: TGTGCCAGCAGCTTCCAACTAGCGGGAACAAACACCGGGGAGCTGTTTTTT. Translating it yields CASSFQLAGTNTGELFF.

V is TRBV28 and J is TRBJ1-2, with D maybe TRBD1 (6 bases). Between the trimmed V and J ends, which lost 5 bases and 4 bases, there was a span of 8 bases. Germline V gene data show CDR1 as MDHEN and CDR2 as SYDVKM. The CDR3 is 12 amino acids. CDR3 sequence: CASSADSYGYTF. The CDR3 bases are TGTGCCAGCAGTGCGGACAGCTATGGCTACACCTTC.

This clone was detected once. V gene TRBV9 combines with J gene TRBJ2-7; weak D call: TRBD2 (6 bases). The V gene lost 3 bases and the J gene lost 0 bases, with 13 bases spanning the gap. Germline CDR1 SGDLS, CDR2 YYNGEE. The length of the CDR3 is 15 residues. CDR3 protein: CASSAGLALSYEQYF. As DNA, the CDR3 is TGTGCCAGCAGCGCGGGACTGGCCCTCTCCTACGAGCAGTACTTC.

The genes are TRBV7-9 and TRBJ2-5; 7 bases line up with TRBD2. The better agreement between TRBJ2-7 and the DNA end casts doubt on the J call. The V gene's germline CDR1 is SEHNR and CDR2 FQNEAQ (reference sequence). The CDR3 extends over 15 amino acids. The CDR3 DNA sequence: TGTGCCAGCAGCTCTCCCCAAGGGGAGGGCTACGAGCAGTACTTC. It specifies CASSSPQGEGYEQYF.

The chain links TRBV5-1 to TRBJ2-7; D is possibly TRBD2 (5 bases). CDR3 length: 14 amino acids. Germline V CDR1 and CDR2: SGHRS, YFSETQ. The germline V and J ends were trimmed by 1 base and 1 base, with 9 bases remaining between them. Here the CDR3 reads CASSLSWESYEQYF. CDR3 sequence (DNA): TGCGCCAGCAGCTTGAGCTGGGAGTCCTACGAGCAGTACTTC.

This chain uses TRBV29-1 with TRBJ2-5, with 9 bases matching TRBD2. The trim removed 5 bases at V and 5 bases at J, leaving 12 bases unmatched. From germline, CDR1 is SQVTM and CDR2 ANQGSEA. The CDR3 extends over 15 amino acids. This CDR3 reads CSVKVGSGSWETQYF. In DNA, the CDR3 is TGCAGCGTTAAAGTGGGTAGCGGGAGTTGGGAGACCCAGTACTTC.

The V and J genes are TRBV30 and TRBJ2-2; D is unresolved. Germline V gene sequence: CDR1 GTSNPN, CDR2 SVGIG (reference sequence). This CDR3 region has 12 residues. Trimming removed 3 bases at V and 5 bases at J, with 7 bases between. The CDR3 DNA reads TGTGCCTGGAGCCCGGTTACCGGGGAGCTGTTTTTT. Amino acids: CAWSPVTGELFF.

The CDR3 DNA is TGTGCCAGCAGCTTGGGGGGACGGGGGAGCTCCTACAATGAGCAGTTCTTC. Protein product: CASSLGGRGSSYNEQFF. The gene calls are TRBV5-6 and TRBJ2-1; D is perhaps TRBD2 (6 bases). The germline V and J ends were trimmed by 0 bases and 0 bases, with 13 bases remaining between them. The CDR3 covers 17 residues. CDR1 and CDR2 (germline): SGHDT, YYEEEE.

The chain employs TRBV15 and TRBJ2-6; no clear D. The ends were cut back, 3 bases at V and 1 base at J, with 13 bases in the middle. Germline V CDR1 and CDR2: LNHNV, YYDKDF (reference sequence). The CDR3 spans 17 residues. The CDR3 DNA is TGTGCCACCAGCAGTCAAGAACACACATCTGGGGCCAACGTCCTGACTTTC. Translation: CATSSQEHTSGANVLTF.

This clone was seen once. The rearrangement links TRBV29-1 to TRBJ1-2, with a tentative D call TRBD1 (5 bases). Germline assignment: CDR1 SQVTM and CDR2 ANQGSEA. The CDR3 is 11 amino acids. Trimming took 2 bases from V and 4 from J, leaving 5 bases between them. The CDR3 loop reads CSVEQGYGYTF. Written as DNA, the CDR3 is TGCAGCGTTGAACAGGGCTATGGCTACACCTTC.

The CDR3 region is CSVYPLAGGNEQYF. The CDR3 DNA sequence: TGCAGCGTTTACCCACTAGCGGGAGGCAACGAGCAGTACTTC. V gene TRBV29-1 combines with J gene TRBJ2-7; 12 nucleotides match TRBD2. The germline CDR1 and CDR2 sequences are SQVTM and ANQGSEA. The CDR3 covers 14 residues. After removal of 5 bases from V and 5 bases from J, the junction contained 7 bases not matched to a gene.

This clone was seen once. The V call is TRBV9, the J call TRBJ2-3, with D possibly TRBD1 on 6 matching bases. The CDR3 covers 14 residues. From germline, CDR1 is SGDLS and CDR2 YYNGEE. The V gene lost 3 bases and the J gene lost 2 bases, with 10 bases spanning the gap. The CDR3 sequence: CASSAQGPTDTQYF. Written as DNA, the CDR3 is TGTGCCAGCAGCGCACAGGGCCCCACAGATACGCAGTATTTT.

In this sample, this clone turned up a few times. CDR3 region: CASSYSRTGQELFF. The CDR3 DNA follows: TGTGCCAGCAGCTACTCGCGAACGGGACAGGAACTGTTTTTT. The V call is TRBV7-6, the J call TRBJ1-4, with 8 bases lining up with TRBD1. V gave up 4 bases and J gave up 12 bases; unmatched junction bases: 10. Germline V gene lookup returns CDR1 SGHVS and CDR2 FNYEAQ. CDR3 length equals 14 residues. Together with reference TRBV7-6 and TRBJ1-4, the CDR3 gives the full variable domain: GAGVSQSPRYKVTKRGQDVALRCDPISGHVSLYWYRQALGQGPEFLTYFNYEAQQDKSGLPNDRFSAERPEGSISTLTIQRTEQRDSAMYRCASSYSRTGQELFFGSGTQLSVL.